This T cell receptor (beta chain) came from a study of T cell responses to AZD1222 COVID-19 vaccine. V lost 8 bases and J 3 bases, leaving 13 bases between the germline ends. Per germline, CDR1 LNHDA and CDR2 SQIVND (reference sequence). The CDR3 extends over 13 amino acids. Study-wide results and caveats: Clonal diversity may have been underestimated in mostly white British donors. Across the whole spike, CD4 TCRs peaked at regions 160-218 and 743-854.

As regards this clone: Antigen specificity is unknown.

Repertoires were generated with immunoSEQ multiplex PCR, while TCRdb's copy carries only in-frame clones and drops some. The sample comprises some 80,000 clones, more than 70% of which are singletons, and about a tenth rests with the top ten. The V call is TRBV19, the J call TRBJ1-2; D unresolved. This TCR was sampled from an adult who received the MenACWY meningococcal vaccine as a control. This sample comprised peripheral blood, obtained 28 days after the second dose of the MenACWY control vaccine. The CDR3 loop reads CASALEQHYGYTF. The CDR3 DNA reads TGTGCCAGTGCCCTTGAACAGCACTATGGCTACACCTTC.